This is a list of T cell receptor beta chains from one sample in a study of human T cells and chemical hapten exposure. TCRdb re-called the RACE reads with MiXCR, one entry per CDR3 protein. The sample contains some 110,000 distinct CDR3 sequences, approximately 10% of which appear only once. This specimen was whole blood, taken in connection with sensitization to the hapten diphenylcyclopropenone (DPC). The receptor source for this set is a woman aged 50 to 60 with alopecia areata. Some clones in this sample may be carry-over from other donors' samples. Both conserved end residues are part of each CDR3. The D gene is left open where the match is weak. Part of the rows lack a size; the others show once, few, many or a class for expanded clones.

>TRBJ1-1|few|TRBV18|TRBD1
TGTGCCAGCTCCCCCGCAGGGGGCAACATTGGTAGCACTGAAGCTTTCTTT
CASSPAGGNIGSTEAFF
>TRBJ1-2|few|TRBV20-1|TRBD1
TGCAGTGCTAGCCCGGGACAGCTTAACTATGGCTACACCTTC
CSASPGQLNYGYTF
>TRBJ1-4|NA|TRBV29-1|NA
TGCAGCGTTGGACGGGACTTCGGAGAAAAACTGTTTTTT
CSVGRDFGEKLFF
>TRBJ2-7|few|TRBV20-1|TRBD2
TGCAGTGCTAGAGATCCCCTAGCGGGAATTACCTACGAGCAGTACTTC
CSARDPLAGITYEQYF
>TRBJ2-3|few|TRBV15|NA
TGTGCCACCAGCAGAGATCCGGGCAGACGCACAGATACGCAGTATTTT
CATSRDPGRRTDTQYF
>TRBJ1-1|many|TRBV7-8|NA
TGTGCCAGCAGCTTGGTGGACATGAACACTGAAGCTTTCTTT
CASSLVDMNTEAFF
>TRBJ2-7|many|TRBV2|NA
TGTGCCAGCCGAGGCGAGGTCGGGCAGTACTTC
CASRGEVGQYF
>TRBJ1-1|few|TRBV27|NA
TGTGCCAGCAGTTTAGGGCAAAGGGGAGGAGCTTTCTTT
CASSLGQRGGAFF
>TRBJ2-3|few|TRBV5-1|NA
TGCGCCAGCAGCTTTACGGGCGAAACAGATACGCAGTATTTT
CASSFTGETDTQYF
>TRBJ1-1|NA|TRBV24-1|NA
TGTGCCACCAGTGGGACAGCAGGTGAAGCTTTCTTT
CATSGTAGEAFF